This TCR beta chain was profiled in a study of cytomegalovirus exposure and HLA in healthy donors. Profiling relied on immunoSEQ multiplex PCR, and the TCRdb table lists in-frame clones only, not all of them. The table has 100,000 to 150,000 clones, roughly nine tenths seen once. The CDR3 is 14 residues long. Germline V CDR1 and CDR2: MNHEY, SVGAGI. Losses at the gene ends were 7 bases for V and 5 bases for J; bases not matched to a gene: 9. The clonotype was recovered from a woman in her late teens or twenties in good health and CMV-seronegative. This chain joins TRBV6-5 and TRBJ1-1, with TRBD1 matching 8 bases. Specimen: PBMCs. CDR3 coding DNA: TGTGCCAGCATTCGGACACAGGGGGTTACTGAAGCTTTCTTT. Translating it yields CASIRTQGVTEAFF.